The T cell receptor (beta chain) described here comes from a study of blood T cell repertoires in COVID-19. This CDR3 has 16 amino acids. V lost 5 bases, J lost 0 bases, and 16 bases lay in between. Germline CDR1 and CDR2: LNHDA and SQIVND (reference sequence). Method: immunoSEQ multiplex PCR; TCRdb's copy keeps in-frame clones and lacks some. The repertoire consists of a few hundred thousand clones, with approximately 90% occurring once and the leading ten covering 6% to 8%. The sample consisted of peripheral blood. The chain employs TRBV19 and TRBJ1-1; weak D call: TRBD1 (6 bases). This receptor was taken from a woman in her forties or fifties with COVID-19, enrolled during active disease. For the CDR3, the DNA is TGTGCCAGTAGTCTCCCGACAGGAGGAATGAACACTGAAGCTTTCTTT. It specifies CASSLPTGGMNTEAFF.